The 9 T cell receptor beta chains reported below all come from one sample, sequenced in a study of long-term antiretroviral therapy in people with HIV. Sequencing relied on immunoSEQ assay v3.0, run at survey level. The method was immunoSEQ multiplex PCR; TCRdb's version includes in-frame clones alone and lacks a portion of them. The sample holds about 14,000 clones; around four fifths are singletons and the top ten take roughly 15%. This specimen consisted of unsorted PBMCs, obtained 1.8 years before starting antiretroviral therapy. These receptors originate from a woman aged 35 to 49 with HIV.

CDR3 DNA: TGTGCCAGCAGCAGTGTTCCGAGGGGCGGCTACACCTTC. Amino acids: CASSSVPRGGYTF. This chain joins TRBV28 and TRBJ1-2, with a weak D call TRBD1 (5 bases). The CDR3 totals 13 residues. V lost 6 bases to trimming and J lost 8 bases, with 16 bases between them. The germline CDR1 and CDR2 sequences are MDHEN and SYDVKM.

The J gene is TRBJ2-2, the V gene TRBV7-3; D possibly corresponds to TRBD1 (5 bases). The CDR3 consists of 14 residues. Trimming cost V 4 bases and J 6 bases, with 12 bases left between them. The germline CDR1 and CDR2 sequences are SGHTA and FQGTGA. CDR3 DNA: TGTGCCAGCAGCTCTCAGGGTTTCGCCGGGGAGCTGTTTTTT. This sequence encodes CASSSQGFAGELFF.

This rearrangement joins TRBV7-9 to TRBJ1-5, with D perhaps TRBD1 (5 bases). With 8 bases removed from V and 3 bases from J, the gap between germline ends came to 8 bases. The CDR3 totals 12 residues. Germline CDR1 and CDR2: SEHNR and FQNEAQ (reference sequence). The CDR3 bases are TGTGCCAGCCAGGGAATCAATCAGCCCCAGCATTTT. Translating it yields CASQGINQPQHF. The full variable domain, rest sourced from reference TRBV7-9 and TRBJ1-5, is DTGVSQNPRHKITKRGQNVTFRCDPISEHNRLYWYRQTLGQGPEFLTYFQNEAQLEKSRLLSDRFSAERPKGSFSTLEIQRTEQGDSAMYLCASQGINQPQHFGDGTRLSIL.

The chain combines TRBV6-6 with TRBJ1-1; no reliable D call. The germline V gene encodes CDR1 MNHNY and CDR2 SVGAGI (reference sequence). V lost 2 bases to trimming and J lost 7 bases, with 14 bases between them. CDR3 size: 14 residues. The CDR3 DNA reads TGTGCCAGCAGTTACCCCGCCAATGGAGGTGAAGCTTTCTTT. Amino acids: CASSYPANGGEAFF.

The genes are TRBV19 and TRBJ1-5, with D perhaps TRBD1 (5 bases). Germline values: CDR1 LNHDA, CDR2 SQIVND (reference sequence). The V and J ends lost 2 bases and 2 bases respectively, with 13 bases between them. The CDR3 totals 16 residues. The CDR3 spells CASSISQGLRNQPQHF. The CDR3 bases are TGTGCCAGTAGTATATCTCAGGGACTCCGCAATCAGCCCCAGCATTTT.

In its sample, this clone was seen once. The genes are TRBV10-3 and TRBJ1-1; D gene ambiguous. Looked up from germline, CDR1 is ENHRY and CDR2 is SYGVKD. This CDR3 contains 12 residues. Trimming removed 4 bases from V and 5 bases from J, with 8 bases in between. The CDR3 sequence is CAISGWGTEAFF. CDR3 bases: TGTGCCATCAGTGGTTGGGGTACTGAAGCTTTCTTT.

The chain carries TRBV27 and TRBJ2-1; D tentatively reads TRBD1 or TRBD2 (5 bases each). This CDR3 region has 13 residues. Germline V lookup: CDR1 MNHEY, CDR2 SMNVEV (reference sequence). V lost 0 bases to trimming and J lost 9 bases, with 9 bases between them. Written as DNA, the CDR3 is TGTGCCAGCAGTTTATCAGATGGGGGTGAGCAGTTCTTC. Its translation is CASSLSDGGEQFF.

The chain is built from TRBV18 and TRBJ2-1; 10 nucleotides agree with TRBD2. Germline assignment: CDR1 KGHSH and CDR2 LQKENI. This CDR3 has 15 residues. The ends lost 5 bases at V and 5 bases at J; junction bases unmatched: 6. The CDR3 DNA reads as TGTGCCAGCTCAGCAGCGGGAGGGCAAAACAATGAGCAGTTCTTC. Its protein product is CASSAAGGQNNEQFF.

This chain joins TRBV27 and TRBJ2-3, with a tentative D call TRBD2 (7 bases). CDR3 length: 15 residues. The V gene lost 2 bases and the J gene lost 4 bases, with 13 bases spanning the gap. From germline, CDR1 is MNHEY and CDR2 SMNVEV (reference sequence). The CDR3 sequence is CASSLGGGRADTQYF. Written as DNA, the CDR3 is TGTGCCAGCAGTTTAGGGGGCGGGAGAGCAGATACGCAGTATTTT.